The rows below give T cell receptor beta chains drawn from one sample of a study of T cell responses to AZD1222 COVID-19 vaccine. Assay: immunoSEQ multiplex PCR; the TCRdb copy retains only in-frame clones and omits some. The data contain about 150,000 clones, roughly nine tenths of them singletons. Here the sequenced sample was peripheral blood, taken 28 days after the second AZD1222 dose. The receptors were gathered from an adult who received the AZD1222 COVID-19 vaccine. Each CDR3 is given with its conserved first and last residue. Each record gives: clone size, V gene, J gene, D gene, CDR3 protein, CDR3 DNA. D genes are given only for firm matches. Only some rows state a clone size, as once, few, many or a class for expanded clones.

clone_size: NA; v_call: TRBV20-1; j_call: TRBJ2-7; d_call: NA; cdr3_aa: CSATVLYEQYF; cdr3_nt: TGCAGTGCTACGGTACTTTACGAGCAGTACTTC
clone_size: NA; v_call: TRBV3-1/TRBV3-2; j_call: TRBJ1-5; d_call: NA; cdr3_aa: CASSQETSNQPQHF; cdr3_nt: TGTGCCAGCAGCCAAGAGACAAGCAATCAGCCCCAGCATTTT
clone_size: NA; v_call: TRBV9; j_call: TRBJ1-1; d_call: NA; cdr3_aa: CASSPPSTEAFF; cdr3_nt: TGTGCCAGCAGCCCTCCTAGTACTGAAGCTTTCTTT
clone_size: once; v_call: TRBV15; j_call: TRBJ2-1; d_call: NA; cdr3_aa: CATSRDLGARQFF; cdr3_nt: TGTGCCACCAGCAGAGATCTAGGAGCCCGGCAGTTCTTC
clone_size: NA; v_call: TRBV30; j_call: TRBJ1-2; d_call: TRBD1; cdr3_aa: CAWIWQGGDYGYTF; cdr3_nt: TGTGCCTGGATTTGGCAGGGGGGGGACTATGGCTACACCTTC
clone_size: NA; v_call: TRBV6-5; j_call: TRBJ1-2; d_call: TRBD1; cdr3_aa: CASSYRQGLNYGYTF; cdr3_nt: TGTGCCAGCAGTTATCGACAGGGCCTCAACTATGGCTACACCTTC
clone_size: NA; v_call: TRBV11-2; j_call: TRBJ2-5; d_call: NA; cdr3_aa: CASRKGLGRQETQYF; cdr3_nt: TGTGCCAGCAGAAAAGGGCTCGGGCGTCAAGAGACCCAGTACTTC
clone_size: once; v_call: TRBV2; j_call: TRBJ2-7; d_call: TRBD1; cdr3_aa: CASGGQGHHEQYF; cdr3_nt: TGTGCCAGCGGCGGACAGGGGCACCACGAGCAGTACTTC
clone_size: NA; v_call: TRBV19; j_call: TRBJ1-5; d_call: NA; cdr3_aa: CASSWGASNQPQHF; cdr3_nt: TGTGCCAGTAGTTGGGGGGCTAGCAATCAGCCCCAGCATTTT
clone_size: once; v_call: TRBV30; j_call: TRBJ1-4; d_call: NA; cdr3_aa: CAWGGTPATNEKLFF; cdr3_nt: TGTGCCTGGGGGGGGACACCTGCAACTAATGAAAAACTGTTTTTT
clone_size: NA; v_call: TRBV7-8; j_call: TRBJ2-7; d_call: TRBD1; cdr3_aa: CASKRRGQGAHEQYF; cdr3_nt: TGTGCCAGCAAGAGAAGGGGACAGGGGGCACACGAGCAGTACTTC
clone_size: NA; v_call: TRBV4-1; j_call: TRBJ2-2; d_call: NA; cdr3_aa: CASSQDPGEPSNTGELFF; cdr3_nt: TGCGCCAGCAGCCAAGACCCAGGGGAACCGTCGAACACCGGGGAGCTGTTTTTT
clone_size: once; v_call: TRBV27; j_call: TRBJ2-5; d_call: NA; cdr3_aa: CASKRRGLGEETQYF; cdr3_nt: TGTGCCAGCAAGCGTCGGGGGCTCGGGGAAGAGACCCAGTACTTC
clone_size: NA; v_call: TRBV2; j_call: TRBJ2-7; d_call: NA; cdr3_aa: CASSEDLALYEQYF; cdr3_nt: TGTGCCAGCAGTGAAGATTTGGCGCTTTACGAGCAGTACTTC
clone_size: NA; v_call: TRBV7-9; j_call: TRBJ2-7; d_call: NA; cdr3_aa: CASSSTRNEQYF; cdr3_nt: TGTGCCAGCAGCTCCACTAGGAACGAGCAGTACTTC
clone_size: few; v_call: TRBV6-6; j_call: TRBJ1-1; d_call: TRBD1; cdr3_aa: CASSRRQGGGDTEAFF; cdr3_nt: TGTGCCAGCAGTCGACGACAGGGCGGCGGGGACACTGAAGCTTTCTTT
clone_size: NA; v_call: TRBV5-1; j_call: TRBJ1-6; d_call: TRBD1; cdr3_aa: CASSARQGANSPLHF; cdr3_nt: TGCGCCAGCAGCGCGCGACAGGGGGCCAATTCACCCCTCCACTTT
clone_size: NA; v_call: TRBV6-2/TRBV6-3; j_call: TRBJ1-1; d_call: NA; cdr3_aa: CASSYRVKGPEAFF; cdr3_nt: TGTGCCAGCAGTTACCGAGTGAAGGGCCCTGAAGCTTTCTTT
clone_size: NA; v_call: TRBV29-1; j_call: TRBJ1-1; d_call: NA; cdr3_aa: CSVVGRLYTEAFF; cdr3_nt: TGCAGCGTCGTCGGACGGCTGTACACTGAAGCTTTCTTT
clone_size: NA; v_call: TRBV25-1; j_call: TRBJ1-4; d_call: NA; cdr3_aa: CASSEGAVTTNEKLFF; cdr3_nt: TGTGCCAGCAGTGAAGGCGCAGTTACAACTAATGAAAAACTGTTTTTT
clone_size: NA; v_call: TRBV27; j_call: TRBJ1-6; d_call: NA; cdr3_aa: CASSPSPGLLYSPLHF; cdr3_nt: TGTGCCAGCAGTCCCTCCCCAGGGCTGCTTTATTCACCCCTCCACTTT
clone_size: once; v_call: TRBV9; j_call: TRBJ2-1; d_call: TRBD2; cdr3_aa: CASSVGLAVDNEQFF; cdr3_nt: TGTGCCAGCAGCGTAGGGCTAGCGGTAGACAATGAGCAGTTCTTC
clone_size: NA; v_call: TRBV5-1; j_call: TRBJ1-3; d_call: NA; cdr3_aa: CASSLARGNTIYF; cdr3_nt: TGCGCCAGCAGCTTGGCGAGGGGAAACACCATATATTTT
clone_size: NA; v_call: TRBV27; j_call: TRBJ2-5; d_call: NA; cdr3_aa: CASSPLVGQETQYF; cdr3_nt: TGTGCCAGCAGTCCACTTGTGGGGCAAGAGACCCAGTACTTC
clone_size: NA; v_call: TRBV28; j_call: TRBJ2-1; d_call: TRBD2; cdr3_aa: CASWTSGSPIYNEQFF; cdr3_nt: TGTGCCAGCTGGACTAGCGGGAGCCCTATTTACAATGAGCAGTTCTTC
clone_size: NA; v_call: TRBV18; j_call: TRBJ2-5; d_call: NA; cdr3_aa: CASSPHPWVETQYF; cdr3_nt: TGTGCCAGCTCACCACACCCATGGGTAGAGACCCAGTACTTC
clone_size: NA; v_call: TRBV4-1; j_call: TRBJ1-2; d_call: NA; cdr3_aa: CASSTRTVSLHGYTF; cdr3_nt: TGCGCCAGCAGCACACGGACAGTATCCCTGCATGGCTACACCTTC
clone_size: NA; v_call: TRBV19; j_call: TRBJ2-5; d_call: NA; cdr3_aa: CASTMGPGDQETQYF; cdr3_nt: TGTGCCAGTACCATGGGTCCGGGCGACCAAGAGACCCAGTACTTC
clone_size: NA; v_call: TRBV27; j_call: TRBJ1-2; d_call: TRBD1; cdr3_aa: CASRKSQDRDGYTF; cdr3_nt: TGTGCCAGCAGAAAAAGTCAAGACAGGGATGGCTACACCTTC
clone_size: NA; v_call: TRBV11-3; j_call: TRBJ2-1; d_call: NA; cdr3_aa: CASSDSGLADEQFF; cdr3_nt: TGTGCCAGCAGCGATAGCGGATTGGCGGATGAGCAGTTCTTC
clone_size: once; v_call: TRBV7-3; j_call: TRBJ2-1; d_call: TRBD2; cdr3_aa: CASSVGLAGAFTSNEQFF; cdr3_nt: TGTGCCAGCAGCGTGGGACTAGCGGGAGCCTTTACCAGCAATGAGCAGTTCTTC
clone_size: NA; v_call: TRBV28; j_call: TRBJ1-4; d_call: NA; cdr3_aa: CASSFPGGGNEKLFF; cdr3_nt: TGTGCCAGCAGTTTTCCGGGAGGCGGTAATGAAAAACTGTTTTTT
clone_size: NA; v_call: TRBV2; j_call: TRBJ2-3; d_call: NA; cdr3_aa: CASSGDRRSTDTQYF; cdr3_nt: TGTGCCAGCAGCGGGGACCGACGTAGCACAGATACGCAGTATTTT
clone_size: medium-sized; v_call: TRBV18; j_call: TRBJ1-1; d_call: TRBD1; cdr3_aa: CASSRTGGTTEAFF; cdr3_nt: TGTGCCAGCTCACGGACAGGGGGCACCACTGAAGCTTTCTTT
clone_size: NA; v_call: TRBV2; j_call: TRBJ1-5; d_call: NA; cdr3_aa: CASRPDLQGGSNQPQHF; cdr3_nt: TGTGCCAGCAGACCCGATCTTCAGGGAGGGAGCAATCAGCCCCAGCATTTT
clone_size: NA; v_call: TRBV27; j_call: TRBJ1-6; d_call: NA; cdr3_aa: CASSSLTGTGSSPLHF; cdr3_nt: TGTGCCAGCAGTTCTCTAACAGGGACTGGGAGTTCACCCCTCCACTTT
clone_size: NA; v_call: TRBV19; j_call: TRBJ1-1; d_call: NA; cdr3_aa: CASSMAANTEAFF; cdr3_nt: TGTGCCAGTAGTATGGCAGCGAACACTGAAGCTTTCTTT